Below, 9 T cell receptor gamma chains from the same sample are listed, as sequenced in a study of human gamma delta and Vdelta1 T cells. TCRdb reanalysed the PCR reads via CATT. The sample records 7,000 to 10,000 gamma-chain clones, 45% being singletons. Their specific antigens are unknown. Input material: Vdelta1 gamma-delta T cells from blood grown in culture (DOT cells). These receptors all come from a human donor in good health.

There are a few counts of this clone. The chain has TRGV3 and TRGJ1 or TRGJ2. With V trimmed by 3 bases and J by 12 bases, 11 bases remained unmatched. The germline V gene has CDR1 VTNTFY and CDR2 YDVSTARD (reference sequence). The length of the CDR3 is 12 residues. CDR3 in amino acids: CATWDQLGGKLF. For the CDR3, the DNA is TGTGCCACCTGGGACCAACTGGGGGGGAAACTCTTT.

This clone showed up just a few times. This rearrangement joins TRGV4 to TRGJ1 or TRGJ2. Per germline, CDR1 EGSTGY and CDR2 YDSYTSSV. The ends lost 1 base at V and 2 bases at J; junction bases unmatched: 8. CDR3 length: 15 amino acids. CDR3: CATWDGHADYYKKLF. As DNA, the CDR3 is TGTGCCACCTGGGATGGCCACGCAGATTATTATAAGAAACTCTTT.

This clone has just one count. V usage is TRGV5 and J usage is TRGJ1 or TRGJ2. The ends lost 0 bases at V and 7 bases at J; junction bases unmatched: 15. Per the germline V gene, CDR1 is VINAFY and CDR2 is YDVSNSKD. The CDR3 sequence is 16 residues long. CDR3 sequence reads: CATWDRTGLGRYKKLF. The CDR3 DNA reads TGTGCCACCTGGGACAGGACCGGTCTGGGGCGGTATAAGAAACTCTTT.

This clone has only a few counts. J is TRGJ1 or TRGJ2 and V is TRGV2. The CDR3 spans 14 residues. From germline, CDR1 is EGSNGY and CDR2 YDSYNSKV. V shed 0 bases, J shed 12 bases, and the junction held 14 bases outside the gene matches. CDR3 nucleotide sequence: TGTGCCACCTGGGACGGGCCAGGTAGGCGGTGGAAACTCTTT. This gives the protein CATWDGPGRRWKLF.

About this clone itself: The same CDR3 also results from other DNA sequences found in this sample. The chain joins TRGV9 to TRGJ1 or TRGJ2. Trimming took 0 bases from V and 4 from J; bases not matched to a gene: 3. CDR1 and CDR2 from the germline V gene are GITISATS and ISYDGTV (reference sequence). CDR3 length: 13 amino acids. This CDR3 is CALWEVFYYKKLF. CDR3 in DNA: TGTGCCTTGTGGGAGGTGTTCTATTATAAGAAACTCTTT.

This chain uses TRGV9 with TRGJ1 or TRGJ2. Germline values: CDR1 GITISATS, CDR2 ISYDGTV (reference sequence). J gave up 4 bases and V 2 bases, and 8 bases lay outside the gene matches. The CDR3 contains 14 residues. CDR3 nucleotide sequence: TGTGCCTTGTGGGAGGCGACCCTGTATTATAAGAAACTCTTT. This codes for CALWEATLYYKKLF.

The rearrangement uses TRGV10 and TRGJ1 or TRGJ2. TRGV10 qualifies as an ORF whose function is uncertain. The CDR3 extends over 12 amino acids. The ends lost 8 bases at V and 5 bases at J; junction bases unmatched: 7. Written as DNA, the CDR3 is TGTGCTGCGTGGGATGGGGATTATAAGAAACTCTTT. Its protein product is CAAWDGDYKKLF.

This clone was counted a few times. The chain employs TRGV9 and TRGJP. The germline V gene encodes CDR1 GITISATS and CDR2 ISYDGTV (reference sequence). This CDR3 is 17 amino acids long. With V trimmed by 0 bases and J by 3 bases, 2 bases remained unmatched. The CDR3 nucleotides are TGTGCCTTGTGGGAGGTGACGCAAGAGTTGGGCAAAAAAATCAAGGTATTT. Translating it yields CALWEVTQELGKKIKVF.

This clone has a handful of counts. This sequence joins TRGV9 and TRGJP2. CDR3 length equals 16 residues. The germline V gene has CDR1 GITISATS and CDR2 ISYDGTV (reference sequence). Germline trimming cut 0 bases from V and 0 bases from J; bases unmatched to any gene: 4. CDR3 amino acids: CALWEVIYSSDWIKTF. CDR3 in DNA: TGTGCCTTGTGGGAGGTGATTTATAGTAGTGATTGGATCAAGACGTTT.